This is a list of T cell receptor beta chains from one sample in a study of blood T cell repertoires in COVID-19. Generated by immunoSEQ multiplex PCR, the TCRdb table keeps only in-frame clones and is missing some. The sample records approximately 400,000 clones, approximately 90% being singletons. The sequencing sample was made of PBMCs or T cells enriched from blood (not recorded which). The receptor set was obtained from a woman aged 40 to 55 who had been exposed to COVID-19. Each CDR3 is given without its conserved first and last residue. Fields, in order: clone size, D gene, V gene, J gene, CDR3 protein. A D gene is named only where the DNA matches it firmly. Part of the rows lack a size; the others show once, few, many or a class for expanded clones.

clone_size: NA
d_call: NA
v_call: TRBV6-6
j_call: TRBJ1-2
cdr3_aa: ASTRTSDSGYT

clone_size: NA
d_call: NA
v_call: TRBV7-2
j_call: TRBJ1-1
cdr3_aa: ASAFGGTEAF

clone_size: NA
d_call: TRBD1
v_call: TRBV19
j_call: TRBJ2-7
cdr3_aa: ASSIQQGATAYEQY

clone_size: few
d_call: NA
v_call: TRBV3-1/TRBV3-2
j_call: TRBJ1-6
cdr3_aa: ASSQGGLRSSPLH

clone_size: NA
d_call: TRBD1
v_call: TRBV14
j_call: TRBJ1-1
cdr3_aa: ASSLRQGATEAF

clone_size: NA
d_call: TRBD2
v_call: TRBV30
j_call: TRBJ2-5
cdr3_aa: AWSVPLGVAGGIGETQY

clone_size: once
d_call: NA
v_call: TRBV7-2
j_call: TRBJ1-6
cdr3_aa: ASSEREAISPLH

clone_size: NA
d_call: NA
v_call: TRBV2
j_call: TRBJ1-3
cdr3_aa: ASRAPGQGNTIY

clone_size: NA
d_call: NA
v_call: TRBV7-3
j_call: TRBJ1-2
cdr3_aa: ASSLSGDGTFRGYT

clone_size: NA
d_call: NA
v_call: TRBV3-1/TRBV3-2
j_call: TRBJ2-7
cdr3_aa: ASSQGTGAQGIRSYEQY

clone_size: NA
d_call: TRBD1
v_call: TRBV24-1
j_call: TRBJ2-1
cdr3_aa: ATSDLTRDREDEQF

clone_size: NA
d_call: TRBD2
v_call: TRBV10-3
j_call: TRBJ2-1
cdr3_aa: AISEVLTSGANEQF

clone_size: NA
d_call: NA
v_call: TRBV5-1
j_call: TRBJ1-3
cdr3_aa: ASSLVEPAASGNTIY

clone_size: NA
d_call: NA
v_call: TRBV9
j_call: TRBJ2-1
cdr3_aa: ASSAPDLVNEQF

clone_size: once
d_call: NA
v_call: TRBV14
j_call: TRBJ2-7
cdr3_aa: ASSPLAGPYEQY

clone_size: NA
d_call: TRBD2
v_call: TRBV28
j_call: TRBJ2-1
cdr3_aa: ASSPPARLAGDIDEQF

clone_size: NA
d_call: NA
v_call: TRBV12-5
j_call: TRBJ1-2
cdr3_aa: ASGLLRPDSTNYGYT

clone_size: NA
d_call: NA
v_call: TRBV28
j_call: TRBJ2-2
cdr3_aa: ASSLALNTGELF

clone_size: NA
d_call: NA
v_call: TRBV18
j_call: TRBJ1-1
cdr3_aa: ASSPRQMNTEAF